A selection of T cell receptor beta chains follows, all from one sample in a study of T cell changes during pregnancy in multiple sclerosis. The repertoire was sequenced with immunoSEQ multiplex PCR; TCRdb's copy has only in-frame clones and lacks some. The sample has about 98,000 clones; 92% are singletons. The sample was peripheral blood, taken after pregnancy. Receptors originate from a female donor in good health, enrolled as a control in a pregnancy study. Both conserved end residues are trimmed from each CDR3. D genes are given only for firm matches.

d_call: TRBD2; v_call: TRBV6-1; cdr3_aa: ASRKTSGTYEQY
d_call: -; v_call: TRBV4-2; cdr3_aa: ASSLRGSWTEAF
d_call: TRBD2; v_call: TRBV5-1; cdr3_aa: ASSQREGRSTGELF
d_call: -; v_call: TRBV2; cdr3_aa: ASTLGGLSTDTQY
d_call: TRBD2; v_call: TRBV4-1; cdr3_aa: ASSQDSLAGVRGNEQY
d_call: -; v_call: TRBV2; cdr3_aa: ASSGRGAVGQPQH
d_call: TRBD2; v_call: TRBV19; cdr3_aa: ASSNGGRARNEQF
d_call: -; v_call: TRBV28; cdr3_aa: ASQTQYPNTEAF
d_call: TRBD1; v_call: TRBV4-1; cdr3_aa: ASSTQGAPSNEQY
d_call: TRBD2; v_call: TRBV7-9; cdr3_aa: ASSQGLAGLEQF
d_call: TRBD2; v_call: TRBV5-1; cdr3_aa: ASSLVGSGSSREQY
d_call: TRBD1; v_call: TRBV6-5; cdr3_aa: ASSYGTGGLYGYT
d_call: -; v_call: TRBV19; cdr3_aa: ASKFGATTINEQF
d_call: TRBD1; v_call: TRBV5-1; cdr3_aa: ASRALGTGYTGELF
d_call: -; v_call: TRBV27; cdr3_aa: ASSPAAGPNQPQH
d_call: -; v_call: TRBV6-5; cdr3_aa: ASSYGREVEKLF
d_call: TRBD2; v_call: TRBV2; cdr3_aa: ASWLLAGGNEQF
d_call: -; v_call: TRBV6-4; cdr3_aa: ASSDSWGGNSPLH
d_call: -; v_call: TRBV7-9; cdr3_aa: ASSLKRREGETQY
d_call: -; v_call: TRBV19; cdr3_aa: ASQGTTNGAPLH
d_call: -; v_call: TRBV6-1; cdr3_aa: ASSAIGNYGYT
d_call: TRBD1; v_call: TRBV5-1; cdr3_aa: ASSPGTDFLYSPLH
d_call: -; v_call: TRBV13; cdr3_aa: ASSLAGVYRETQY
d_call: TRBD1; v_call: TRBV19; cdr3_aa: ASRGQGPGELF
d_call: TRBD2; v_call: TRBV9; cdr3_aa: ASSLGTSGTYEQY
d_call: TRBD1; v_call: TRBV11-3; cdr3_aa: ASEKGGRWSTGELF
d_call: TRBD1; v_call: TRBV7-8; cdr3_aa: ASSLKGTGGTHNRRTYEQY
d_call: -; v_call: TRBV27; cdr3_aa: ASSLTVDQPQH
d_call: -; v_call: TRBV19; cdr3_aa: ASSIPLSETQY
d_call: -; v_call: TRBV6-1; cdr3_aa: ASSRTPRNEKLF
d_call: TRBD1; v_call: TRBV4-2; cdr3_aa: ASSRQGAEEKLF
d_call: TRBD2; v_call: TRBV7-8; cdr3_aa: ASSQGLAGRRRHEQF
d_call: -; v_call: TRBV5-1; cdr3_aa: ASSITEHRVNYGYT
d_call: TRBD1; v_call: TRBV27; cdr3_aa: ASSANPFSGTALNQPQH
d_call: -; v_call: TRBV7-8; cdr3_aa: ASSLEPGQATGNTIY
d_call: -; v_call: TRBV27; cdr3_aa: ASSRVSNQPQH
d_call: -; v_call: TRBV30; cdr3_aa: AWSPSRRTGNTIY
d_call: TRBD1; v_call: TRBV19; cdr3_aa: ASHRTGWIDGYT
d_call: TRBD1; v_call: TRBV28; cdr3_aa: ASSLQTGGIGTEAF
d_call: -; v_call: TRBV19; cdr3_aa: ASSIVHYSNQPQH
d_call: TRBD2; v_call: TRBV7-9; cdr3_aa: ASSSGLAAIFNTGELF
d_call: -; v_call: TRBV9; cdr3_aa: ASSADPRGETQY
d_call: TRBD2; v_call: TRBV7-9; cdr3_aa: ASSLQAGGPGNEQF
d_call: -; v_call: TRBV21-1; cdr3_aa: ASSKVVRLSSYNSPLH
d_call: TRBD1; v_call: TRBV19; cdr3_aa: ASEDRVGQPQH
d_call: -; v_call: TRBV7-2; cdr3_aa: ASSLVGRLRETQY
d_call: TRBD1; v_call: TRBV6-1; cdr3_aa: ASSGGQGQQPQH
d_call: -; v_call: TRBV9; cdr3_aa: ASSSGTIPYEQY